Below are 20 T cell receptor beta chains sequenced from a single sample in a study of OX40 agonist ivuxolimab in advanced cancers. The library was obtained by the immunoSEQ multiplex PCR assay. The immuneACCESS repertoire file appears here via TCRdb, limited to in-frame rearrangements. These files lack a portion of the clones; in checked studies, under half of the deficit traces to unresolved V genes, and the cause of the others is not known. The sample profile shows approximately 100,000 clones; 90% of them were found once. The top ten constitute around 0.31% of the sample. Sequencing was performed on CD4+ or CD8+ T cells sorted from blood, taken in a trial of the OX40 agonist ivuxolimab. Every receptor here comes from an adult with an advanced solid tumor such as melanoma, head and neck, liver or kidney cancer.

The chain couples TRBV28 to TRBJ2-2; D is uncertain. Trimming took off 4 bases at V and 3 bases at J, with 9 bases between the two ends. CDR3 length: 14 residues. The V gene's germline CDR1 is MDHEN and CDR2 SYDVKM. The CDR3 DNA reads as TGTGCCAGCAGTTCCTACATGGACACCGGGGAGCTGTTTTTT. Translation gives CASSSYMDTGELFF.

The chain recombines TRBV11-2 with TRBJ2-4; 15 nucleotides agree with TRBD2. Trimming at V came to 5 bases and at J to 8 bases, leaving 16 bases not matched to a gene. The germline gives CDR1 SGHAT, CDR2 FQNNGV. The CDR3 consists of 19 residues. CDR3 amino acids: CASSQRTSGRAGREDIQYF. The CDR3 DNA follows: TGTGCCAGCAGCCAACGGACTAGCGGGAGGGCCGGTCGAGAAGACATTCAGTACTTC.

The chain links TRBV4-2 to TRBJ2-1; 10 bases align to TRBD1. The CDR3 is 18 amino acids. J lost 0 bases, V lost 2 bases, and 7 bases had no gene match. Germline V lookup: CDR1 LGHNA, CDR2 YNFKEQ. DNA for the CDR3: TGTGCCAGCAGCCAAAAGACAGGGGGCACTCGCTCCTACAATGAGCAGTTCTTC. This translates into CASSQKTGGTRSYNEQFF.

This clone showed up just once. The rearrangement joins TRBV7-3 to TRBJ2-7, with 13 positions matching TRBD2. The CDR3 sequence is 16 residues long. Germline assignment: CDR1 SGHTA and CDR2 FQGTGA. J lost 4 bases, V lost 3 bases, and 6 bases had no gene match. CDR3 sequence reads: CASSLGLAGLRYEQYF. As DNA, the CDR3 is TGTGCCAGCAGCTTGGGACTAGCGGGACTTAGGTACGAGCAGTACTTC.

The chain employs TRBV7-9 and TRBJ2-3; 8 positions agree with TRBD1. The CDR3 totals 15 residues. Germline V gene data show CDR1 as SEHNR and CDR2 as FQNEAQ (reference sequence). V was clipped by 4 bases and J by 1 base; unmatched bases: 4. CDR3 in DNA: TGTGCCAGCAGCTCCAGGGGGCTGGGCACAGATACGCAGTATTTT. Protein: CASSSRGLGTDTQYF.

V and J are TRBV28 and TRBJ2-3, with 8 bases identical to TRBD2. Germline values: CDR1 MDHEN, CDR2 SYDVKM. V lost 5 bases to trimming and J lost 2 bases; unmatched junction nucleotides: 6. This CDR3 contains 15 residues. The CDR3 loop is CASSKGGRLTDTQYF. CDR3 nucleotide sequence: TGTGCCAGCAGTAAGGGCGGGAGGCTCACAGATACGCAGTATTTT.

There are a few counts of this clone. The gene calls are TRBV18 and TRBJ1-5; no clear D. Trimming took 4 bases from V and 9 from J, leaving 19 bases between them. The CDR3 is 15 amino acids. In germline, CDR1 is KGHSH, CDR2 LQKENI. CDR3 nucleotides: TGTGCCAGCTCACAAACCGGAGTCGGGCGGGCGCCCCAGCATTTT. It specifies CASSQTGVGRAPQHF.

This clone was observed a single time. This chain joins TRBV5-1 and TRBJ2-3; 10 bases line up with TRBD2. This CDR3 has 18 residues. V shed 1 base, J shed 3 bases, and the junction held 11 bases outside the gene matches. Germline V gene lookup returns CDR1 SGHRS and CDR2 YFSETQ. The CDR3 sequence is CASSLTPSGRGVTDTQYF. The CDR3, as DNA: TGCGCCAGCAGCTTGACGCCTAGCGGGAGAGGCGTTACAGATACGCAGTATTTT. Supplemented by reference TRBV5-1 and TRBJ2-3, the full variable domain reads KAGVTQTPRYLIKTRGQQVTLSCSPISGHRSVSWYQQTPGQGLQFLFEYFSETQRNKGNFPGRFSGRQFSNSRSEMNVSTLELGDSALYLCASSLTPSGRGVTDTQYFGPGTRLTVL.

The count of this clone is one. The rearrangement links TRBV4-2 to TRBJ2-7; TRBD1 aligns across 7 bases. Germline CDR1 and CDR2: LGHNA and YNFKEQ. Losses at the gene ends were 4 bases for V and 0 bases for J; bases not matched to a gene: 6. CDR3 length: 15 amino acids. Here the CDR3 DNA reads TGTGCCAGCAGCCGGGGGACAGCAAACTCCTACGAGCAGTACTTC. Translating it yields CASSRGTANSYEQYF.

DNA of the CDR3: TGCAGCGTTGTAGGGATTTTAGGGGATACGCAGTATTTT. It codes for CSVVGILGDTQYF. The chain has TRBV29-1 and TRBJ2-3; no clear D. V was cut by 4 bases and J by 6 bases, with 14 bases left in between. The germline V gene encodes CDR1 SQVTM and CDR2 ANQGSEA. This CDR3 has 13 residues.

The chain recombines TRBV18 with TRBJ2-5; D uncertain. The CDR3 runs 13 residues. Between the trimmed V and J ends, which lost 2 bases and 3 bases, there was a span of 7 bases. Germline V gives CDR1 KGHSH, CDR2 LQKENI. The CDR3 nucleotides read TGTGCCAGCTCACCAAGGGAAGAAGAGACCCAGTACTTC. Its protein is CASSPREEETQYF.

This sequence joins TRBV19 and TRBJ2-4; 7 bases fit TRBD1. The CDR3 has 15 residues. Germline V CDR1 and CDR2: LNHDA, SQIVND (reference sequence). The ends lost 5 bases at V and 4 bases at J; junction bases unmatched: 8. CDR3 amino acids: CASSLKNRGKNIQYF. The CDR3, as DNA: TGTGCCAGTAGTCTGAAAAACAGGGGTAAAAACATTCAGTACTTC.

CDR3 residues: CASSPRTSGSTDTQYF. The DNA of the CDR3 is TGTGCCAGCAGCCCGAGGACTAGCGGGAGCACAGATACGCAGTATTTT. V is TRBV7-2 and J is TRBJ2-3, with 11 bases matching TRBD2. V gave up 5 bases and J gave up 0 bases; unmatched junction bases: 4. This CDR3 region has 16 residues. Germline lookup yields CDR1 SGHTA and CDR2 FQGNSA.

Details on this clone: This same CDR3 is encoded by further DNA sequences in the sample. The V call is TRBV6-6, the J call TRBJ1-5; 7 nucleotides align to TRBD1. The CDR3 totals 15 residues. Germline lookup yields CDR1 MNHNY and CDR2 SVGAGI (reference sequence). The trim removed 2 bases at V and 4 bases at J, leaving 5 bases unmatched. CDR3 bases: TGTGCCAGCAGTTACACAGGGGCCGCTAATCAGCCCCAGCATTTT. Translating gives CASSYTGAANQPQHF.

In nucleotides, the CDR3 is TGCGCCAGCAGCTTTGGCGACCGCACAGATACGCAGTATTTT. It is translated as CASSFGDRTDTQYF. The J gene is TRBJ2-3, the V gene TRBV5-1; the D is unclear. Germline V lookup: CDR1 SGHRS, CDR2 YFSETQ. Trimming took off 2 bases at V and 1 base at J, with 8 bases between the two ends. CDR3 length: 14 residues.

The chain carries TRBV19 and TRBJ2-6; D ambiguous. The germline V gene has CDR1 LNHDA and CDR2 SQIVND (reference sequence). This CDR3 contains 16 residues. Between the trimmed V and J ends, which lost 5 bases and 0 bases, there was a span of 11 bases. CDR3: CASSSLSISGANVLTF. CDR3 nucleotides: TGTGCCAGTAGTTCTCTGAGCATCTCTGGGGCCAACGTCCTGACTTTC.

This chain links TRBV7-2 with TRBJ1-5, with D perhaps TRBD1 (5 bases). The CDR3 has 15 amino acids. V lost 5 bases and J 5 bases, leaving 16 bases between the germline ends. CDR1 and CDR2 from the germline V gene are SGHTA and FQGNSA. The CDR3 loop reads CASSPGRMDHQPQHF. CDR3 DNA sequence: TGTGCCAGCAGCCCGGGGCGAATGGATCATCAGCCCCAGCATTTT. The whole variable domain, filled in from reference TRBV7-2 and TRBJ1-5, reads GAGVSQSPSNKVTEKGKDVELRCDPISGHTALYWYRQSLGQGLEFLIYFQGNSAPDKSGLPSDRFSAERTGGSVSTLTIQRTQQEDSAVYLCASSPGRMDHQPQHFGDGTRLSIL.

The V and J genes are TRBV19 and TRBJ2-3; possibly TRBD1 for D (5 bases). Deletions cut 6 bases from V and 2 bases from J, with 9 bases between. CDR3 length: 13 amino acids. Per the germline V gene, CDR1 is LNHDA and CDR2 is SQIVND (reference sequence). The CDR3 nucleotides are TGTGCCAGTAGCAGGGTTTTCACAGATACGCAGTATTTT. Protein sequence: CASSRVFTDTQYF.

The chain recombines TRBV1 with TRBJ1-2. TRBV1 is classified as a pseudogene. This CDR3 region has 16 residues. The CDR3 coding sequence is TGCACCAGCAGTTCAGCACGTGTGCGAAAGACCTATGGCTACACCTTC. This translates into CTSSSARVRKTYGYTF.

The V and J genes are TRBV10-3 and TRBJ2-5, with 12 bases identical to TRBD1. Looked up from germline, CDR1 is ENHRY and CDR2 is SYGVKD. V shed 2 bases, J shed 5 bases, and the junction held 6 bases outside the gene matches. CDR3 length: 16 residues. CDR3 residues: CAISEPGQGAGETQYF. DNA of the CDR3: TGTGCCATCAGTGAGCCGGGACAGGGGGCGGGGGAGACCCAGTACTTC.